The clone carrying this T cell receptor beta chain was counted between two and nine times. The data belong to a study of T-cell reconstitution after alpha-beta-depleted transplantation in children. Trimming removed 0 bases at V and 1 base at J, with 5 bases between. The CDR3 sequence is 14 residues long. CDR1 and CDR2 (germline): LGHNA, YSLEER. Researchers prepared the TCRbeta library using unique molecular identifiers, the study reports. One entry per CDR3 protein, called by TCRdb with MiXCR from the PCR reads. The sample contains around 340,000 distinct CDR3 sequences, about 14% of which appear only once.

Sample: PBMCs, taken from the stem cell graft. The chain uses TRBV4-3 and TRBJ2-3; no clear D. The TCR was taken from a human donor who donated a stem cell graft to a child with Fanconi anemia. CDR3 sequence reads: CASSQEWGTDTQYF. Written as DNA, the CDR3 is TGCGCCAGCAGCCAAGAGTGGGGCACAGATACGCAGTATTTT.